The 3 T cell receptor beta chains below come from one sample, sequenced in a study of CD8+ T cells in alopecia areata. Once RNA had been extracted, it was reverse transcribed into cDNA to act as the sequencing template. Method: immunoSEQ multiplex PCR; TCRdb's copy keeps in-frame clones and lacks some. The sample yields about 150,000 clones, 55% to 65% seen once. Sequenced input: CD4+ T cells sorted from blood. Receptors were obtained from a human donor in good health.

This clone was counted only a few times. The chain carries TRBV28 and TRBJ2-5; D ambiguous. The CDR3 is made up of 12 amino acids. V lost 5 bases to trimming and J lost 5 bases, with 9 bases between them. The germline V gene encodes CDR1 MDHEN and CDR2 SYDVKM. The CDR3 loop reads CASSDSVETQYF. The CDR3 DNA sequence: TGTGCCAGCAGTGACTCGGTGGAGACCCAGTACTTC.

The V gene is TRBV7-2, the J gene TRBJ1-5, with D perhaps matching TRBD1 (5 bases). The CDR3 consists of 13 residues. Germline values: CDR1 SGHTA, CDR2 FQGNSA. Trimming shortened V by 6 bases and J by 3 bases, and 9 bases separated the two germline ends. The CDR3 nucleotides are TGTGCCAGCAGTCCGACAGTCAATCAGCCCCAGCATTTT. Translating gives CASSPTVNQPQHF.

The chain carries TRBV29-1 and TRBJ1-1; the D is unclear. Germline CDR1 and CDR2: SQVTM and ANQGSEA. The V end was cut by 0 bases, the J end by 3 bases, with 8 bases between. The CDR3 is 13 amino acids. The CDR3 DNA is TGCAGCGTTGAAGATTGGGCTGACACTGAAGCTTTCTTT. This encodes CSVEDWADTEAFF.